This TCR beta chain is drawn from a study of T cell responses to AZD1222 COVID-19 vaccine. Overall study results and limits: Spike was spanned by vaccine-associated CD4 TCRs, which were dominant at 160-218 and 743-854. Nearly half of the spike-specific TCRs reportedly recognize variant regions that carry no mutations. Donors were chiefly white British, with a greater number of females, and clonal diversity was perhaps underestimated. After two AZD1222 doses, spike-specific TCR breadth and depth rose versus day 0.

The CDR3 is 15 residues long. V shed 0 bases and J shed 1 base, with 9 bases lying between them. Germline loops: CDR1 SGHVS, CDR2 FQNEAQ. About this clone itself: Its antigen is currently unknown.

Method: immunoSEQ multiplex PCR; TCRdb's copy keeps in-frame clones and lacks some. The data contain approximately 190,000 clones, around nine tenths of them singletons. V usage is TRBV7-8 and J usage is TRBJ2-5; either TRBD1 or TRBD2 may supply D (6 bases each). The origin of this receptor is an adult who received the MenACWY meningococcal vaccine as a control. This specimen consisted of peripheral blood, obtained 28 days after the second dose of the MenACWY control vaccine. Here the CDR3 DNA reads TGTGCCAGCAGCTTAGCGGGGGGCCTCCAAGAGACCCAGTACTTC. This sequence encodes CASSLAGGLQETQYF.